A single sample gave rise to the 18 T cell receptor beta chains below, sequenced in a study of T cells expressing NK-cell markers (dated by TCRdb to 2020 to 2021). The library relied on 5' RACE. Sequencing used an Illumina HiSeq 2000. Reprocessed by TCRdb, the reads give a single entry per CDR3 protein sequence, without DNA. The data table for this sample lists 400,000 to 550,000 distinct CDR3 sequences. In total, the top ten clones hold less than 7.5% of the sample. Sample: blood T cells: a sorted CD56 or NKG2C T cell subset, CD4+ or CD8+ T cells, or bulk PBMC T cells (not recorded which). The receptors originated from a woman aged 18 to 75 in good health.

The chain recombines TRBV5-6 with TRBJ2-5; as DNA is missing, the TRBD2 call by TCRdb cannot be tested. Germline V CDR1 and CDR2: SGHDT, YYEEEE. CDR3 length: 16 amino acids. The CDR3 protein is CASSLKGGTLPPAQYF.

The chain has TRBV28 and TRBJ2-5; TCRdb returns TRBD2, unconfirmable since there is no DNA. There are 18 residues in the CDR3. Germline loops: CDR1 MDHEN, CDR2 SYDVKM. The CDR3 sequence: CASNLWSFSGREWETQYF.

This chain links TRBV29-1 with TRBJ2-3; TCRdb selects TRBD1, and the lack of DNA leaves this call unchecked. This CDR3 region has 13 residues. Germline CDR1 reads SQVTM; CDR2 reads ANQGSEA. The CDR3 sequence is CSVDGQGADTQYF.

The CDR3 region is CSAWTSSNEQFF. V usage is TRBV20-1 and J usage is TRBJ2-1; as DNA is missing, the TRBD2 call by TCRdb cannot be tested. The CDR3 consists of 12 residues. Germline V gives CDR1 DFQATT, CDR2 SNEGSKA (reference sequence).

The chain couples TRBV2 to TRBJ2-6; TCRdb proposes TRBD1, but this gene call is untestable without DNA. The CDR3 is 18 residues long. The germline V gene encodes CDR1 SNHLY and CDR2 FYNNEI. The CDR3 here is CASGGGQGSVSGANVLTF.

This CDR3 is CSAQTPRRHNEQFF. The chain joins TRBV20-1 to TRBJ2-1. The CDR3 spans 14 residues. Germline V CDR1 and CDR2: DFQATT, SNEGSKA (reference sequence).

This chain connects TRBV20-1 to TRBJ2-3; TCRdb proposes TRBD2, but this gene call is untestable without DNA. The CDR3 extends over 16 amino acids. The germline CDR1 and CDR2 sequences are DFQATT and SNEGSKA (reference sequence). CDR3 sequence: CSARDFGRALTDTQYF.

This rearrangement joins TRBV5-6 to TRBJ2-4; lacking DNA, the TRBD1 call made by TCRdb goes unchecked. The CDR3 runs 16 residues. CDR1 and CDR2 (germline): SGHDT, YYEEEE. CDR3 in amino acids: CASSFDRGKAKNIQYF. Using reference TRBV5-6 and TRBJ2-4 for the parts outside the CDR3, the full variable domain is DAGVTQSPTHLIKTRGQQVTLRCSPKSGHDTVSWYQQALGQGPQFIFQYYEEEERQRGNFPDRFSGHQFPNYSSELNVNALLLGDSALYLCASSFDRGKAKNIQYFGAGTRLSVL.

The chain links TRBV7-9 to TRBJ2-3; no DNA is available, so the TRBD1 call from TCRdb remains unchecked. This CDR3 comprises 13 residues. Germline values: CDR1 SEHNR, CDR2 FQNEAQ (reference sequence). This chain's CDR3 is CASSGGGPDTQYF.

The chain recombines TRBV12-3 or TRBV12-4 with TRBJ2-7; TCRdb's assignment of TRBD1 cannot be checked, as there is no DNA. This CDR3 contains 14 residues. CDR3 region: CASSFRESSYEQYF.

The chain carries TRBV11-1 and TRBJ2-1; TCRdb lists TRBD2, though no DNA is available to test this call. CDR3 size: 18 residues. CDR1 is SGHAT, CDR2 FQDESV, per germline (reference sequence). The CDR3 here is CASSLASLLAGGPNEQFF.

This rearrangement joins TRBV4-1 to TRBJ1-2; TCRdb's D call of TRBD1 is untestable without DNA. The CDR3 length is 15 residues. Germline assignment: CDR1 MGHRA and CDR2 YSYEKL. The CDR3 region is CASSQGRGRSYGYTF.

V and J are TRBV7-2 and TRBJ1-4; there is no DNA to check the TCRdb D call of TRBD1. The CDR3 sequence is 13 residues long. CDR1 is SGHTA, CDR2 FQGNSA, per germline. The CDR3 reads CASQRDSKEKLFF.

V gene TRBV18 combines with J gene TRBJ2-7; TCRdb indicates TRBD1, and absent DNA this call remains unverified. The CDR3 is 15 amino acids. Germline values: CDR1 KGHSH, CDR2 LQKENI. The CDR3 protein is CASSPPGQGIYEQYF.

The CDR3 is CSVPGPLETQYF. The chain recombines TRBV29-1 with TRBJ2-5; the TRBD1 assignment by TCRdb is unverifiable without DNA. Germline CDR1 SQVTM, CDR2 ANQGSEA. CDR3 length equals 12 residues. Looking up the rest from reference TRBV29-1 and TRBJ2-5 gives the full variable domain: SAVISQKPSRDICQRGTSLTIQCQVDSQVTMMFWYRQQPGQSLTLIATANQGSEATYESGFVIDKFPISRPNLTFSTLTVSNMSPEDSSIYLCSVPGPLETQYFGPGTRLLVL.

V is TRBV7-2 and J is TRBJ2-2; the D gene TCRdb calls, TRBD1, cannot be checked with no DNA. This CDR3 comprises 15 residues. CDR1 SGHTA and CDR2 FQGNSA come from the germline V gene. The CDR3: CASSSTTVTTGELFF. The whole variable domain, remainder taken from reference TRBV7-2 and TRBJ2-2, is GAGVSQSPSNKVTEKGKDVELRCDPISGHTALYWYRQSLGQGLEFLIYFQGNSAPDKSGLPSDRFSAERTGGSVSTLTIQRTQQEDSAVYLCASSSTTVTTGELFFGEGSRLTVL.

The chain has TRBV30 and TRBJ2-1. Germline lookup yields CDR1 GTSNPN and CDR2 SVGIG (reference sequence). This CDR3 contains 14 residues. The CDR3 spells CAWSDWNPDNEQFF.

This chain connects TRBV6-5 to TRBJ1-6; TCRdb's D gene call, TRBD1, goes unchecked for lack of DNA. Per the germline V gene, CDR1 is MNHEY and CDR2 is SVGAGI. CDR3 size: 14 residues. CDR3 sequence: CASSYSGAYSPLHF.